This T cell receptor beta chain was found in a study of T cell responses to AZD1222 COVID-19 vaccine (dated by TCRdb to the early 2020s). Turning to the overall study: AZD1222 recipients whose second dose came at about 4 weeks and those whose second dose came at about 12 weeks were combined into one group, since spike-specific TCR depth and breadth did not differ between the two schedules. TCR sequencing was performed for about 250 trial participants, of whom 207 were given two doses of AZD1222 and some 26 were given two doses of MenACWY control vaccine. Trial participants were enrolled by age into 18-55, 56-69 and 70-plus year subgroups, with roughly 150, 30 and 60 TCR-sequenced participants respectively.

At the junction V is shortened by 8 bases and J by 0 bases, with 20 bases in between. Spanning cysteine to phenylalanine, the CDR3 consists of 16 amino acids. Kept here is only the CDR3 DNA, which spans 48 bases and is read in frame from base 1. Looking up the germline V gene (reference sequence) yields CDR1 PRHDT and CDR2 FYEKMQ. As for this clone: No cognate antigen has been identified for it. No per-base quality is available; no much larger clone lies one base away.

In the paper's terms, the time point label means: baseline before first vaccination. Vaccinee samples came from UK trials COV001 and COV002, including a single-blind randomized controlled phase 2/3 trial of AZD1222 (ChAdOx1 nCoV-19) in healthy adults. For TCRbeta chain sequencing, PBMC samples from trial participants were taken at day 0 and at day 28 after the second dose. What the research found in general, with its limitations: The whole spike protein was spanned by vaccine-associated CD4 TCRs, and dominant responses were seen in regions 160-218 and 743-854. Nearly half of unique spike-specific TCRs reportedly recognized epitopes outside regions mutated in the B.1.351 and B.1.1.7 variants. In the small 56-69-year group, the increase in depth fell short of significance, most likely because of low power. Participants were mostly white British, with more females than males. The authors suggested clonal diversity may have been underestimated. A significant rise in spike-specific TCR breadth and depth was observed after two AZD1222 doses relative to day 0 and relative to MenACWY recipients. Because no samples from the day 14 peak response were available, repertoires could be characterized only after the peak T cell response. Conclusions about previously exposed vaccinees are limited because only a handful of AZD1222 recipients were SARS-CoV-2 seropositive at baseline.

The CDR3 regions of human TCRbeta chains were subjected to immunosequencing. Per the source publication's procedure: Repertoire TCRs were checked for matches against a reference library of SARS-CoV-2-specific TCRs that had been generated using the MIRA antigen-specificity platform. Breadth meant the fraction of unique TCRs that were SARS-CoV-2-associated, whereas depth meant the fraction of total T cells that were SARS-CoV-2-associated. Using the MIRA data, each spike-specific TCR was assigned both to the spike region to which the TCR was reactive and to a CD4 or CD8 class. Log10-transformed breadth and depth values were compared by one-way ANOVA with Sidak's multiple comparisons tests. Sourced from immuneACCESS, this table was stored by TCRdb with only in-frame sequences that have V and J called. A share of the clones is absent; for the studies checked, an unresolved V gene accounts for under half, and the remainder has no known explanation. D and trimming come from the DNA, and the V and J calls and clone size come from that table. The table for this sample lists 150,000 to 180,000 clones; over 85% of them were counted only once. The ten largest make up approximately 19% of the sample.

The origin of this receptor is an adult in good health. In this chain, TRBV13 is recombined with TRBJ2-7; the D region possibly corresponds to TRBD2 (6 bases align). The input for sequencing was peripheral blood, taken on day 0 of AZD1222 vaccination. The nucleotide sequence reads TGTGCCAGCTCACGTACGAGTAGCGGACGCTCCTACGAGCAGTACTTC. Translated, this is CASSRTSSGRSYEQYF.